This entry lists 11 T cell receptor beta chains sequenced from one sample in a study of blood T cell repertoires in COVID-19. Assay used: immunoSEQ multiplex PCR; TCRdb lists only in-frame clones, some missing. The sample contains nearly 300,000 clones, approximately 84% of which appear only once. The source material was peripheral blood. These receptors were collected from a human donor with COVID-19, enrolled during active disease. The donor label of this sample is uncertain.

This chain connects TRBV3-1 (or the pseudogene TRBV3-2) to TRBJ1-1; D possibly corresponds to TRBD1 (6 bases). Between the trimmed V and J ends, which lost 7 bases and 1 base, there was a span of 16 bases. The CDR3 contains 15 residues. Looked up from germline, CDR1 is LGHDT and CDR2 is YNNKEL (reference sequence). CDR3 region: CASTLGGAPNTEAFF. The CDR3 DNA sequence: TGTGCCAGCACTCTGGGGGGGGCCCCGAACACTGAAGCTTTCTTT.

J is TRBJ2-1 and V is TRBV6-5, with a tentative D call TRBD2 (6 bases). V shed 9 bases and J shed 9 bases, with 15 bases lying between them. Germline CDR1 and CDR2: MNHEY and SVGAGI. The CDR3 loop spans 12 amino acids. CDR3 in DNA: TGTGCCAGTTCCCTTGGGGGGAGTGAGCAGTTCTTC. It translates to CASSLGGSEQFF.

The chain has TRBV19 and TRBJ2-6; possibly TRBD1 for D (5 bases). Germline CDR1 reads LNHDA; CDR2 reads SQIVND (reference sequence). The CDR3 is made up of 16 amino acids. The V end lost 7 bases, the J end lost 0 bases, and 13 bases lay between the germline ends. CDR3 sequence (DNA): TGTGCCAGTATGGGGCAGCTTTTCTCTGGGGCCAACGTCCTGACTTTC. Residues: CASMGQLFSGANVLTF. Based on the CDR3 plus reference TRBV19 and TRBJ2-6, the full variable domain is DGGITQSPKYLFRKEGQNVTLSCEQNLNHDAMYWYRQDPGQGLRLIYYSQIVNDFQKGDIAEGYSVSREKKESFPLTVTSAQKNPTAFYLCASMGQLFSGANVLTFGAGSRLTVL.

V and J are TRBV6-1 and TRBJ2-7; D ambiguous. Trimming took 2 bases from V and 0 from J, leaving 11 bases between them. Per germline, CDR1 MNHNS and CDR2 SASEGT. The CDR3 sequence is 15 residues long. The CDR3 nucleotides read TGTGCCAGCAGTGAATATCGGGTCTTCTCCTACGAGCAGTACTTC. Amino acids: CASSEYRVFSYEQYF.

V usage is TRBV3-1 (or the pseudogene TRBV3-2) and J usage is TRBJ1-5; 9 bases are a match to TRBD1. Germline CDR1 LGHDT, CDR2 YNNKEL (reference sequence). This CDR3 comprises 19 residues. The V segment lost 4 bases and the J segment 6 bases; nucleotides outside the gene matches: 19. The CDR3 sequence: CASSPTTWTGADGTQPQHF. In DNA form, the CDR3 reads TGTGCCAGCAGCCCTACAACATGGACAGGGGCGGACGGAACTCAGCCCCAGCATTTT.

This clone was recorded a few times. The chain joins TRBV7-3 to TRBJ2-1; 10 bases align to TRBD2. This CDR3 is built from 16 residues. Germline CDR1 SGHTA, CDR2 FQGTGA. The ends lost 1 base at V and 3 bases at J; junction bases unmatched: 3. The CDR3 bases are TGTGCCAGCAGCTTAATGGGGACTAGCGACTACAATGAGCAGTTCTTC. Protein sequence: CASSLMGTSDYNEQFF.

This clone was picked up a small number of times. The rearrangement uses TRBV5-1 and TRBJ2-5; 7 bases agree with TRBD1. Germline CDR1 is SGHRS and CDR2 is YFSETQ. V lost 3 bases, J lost 0 bases, and 17 bases stayed unmatched. This CDR3 comprises 19 residues. The CDR3 nucleotides are TGCGCCAGCAGCTACCCGATTAGGATTGGGACAGAAAACCAAGAGACCCAGTACTTC. Its protein is CASSYPIRIGTENQETQYF.

The chain recombines TRBV28 with TRBJ2-5, with 8 bases matching TRBD1. This CDR3 spans 17 amino acids. From germline, CDR1 is MDHEN and CDR2 SYDVKM. Trimming cost V 2 bases and J 4 bases; bases outside gene matches: 12. The CDR3 sequence: CASSLRLLQGAGETQYF. Here the CDR3 DNA reads TGTGCCAGCAGTTTAAGGCTTCTGCAGGGGGCGGGAGAGACCCAGTACTTC.

The chain joins TRBV9 to TRBJ2-1; TRBD2 matches at 10 bases. The CDR3 is made up of 16 amino acids. CDR1 and CDR2 (germline): SGDLS, YYNGEE. Unmatched junction bases numbered 10, after V lost 3 bases and J lost 7 bases. CDR3 in DNA: TGTGCCAGCAGCGCCCAAGCGGGAGGGACGGCTAATGAGCAGTTCTTC. Encoded protein: CASSAQAGGTANEQFF.

In this sample, this clone turned up a few times. The rearrangement joins TRBV6-5 to TRBJ2-7, with 7 bases lining up with TRBD2. Trimming at V came to 4 bases and at J to 3 bases, leaving 12 bases not matched to a gene. CDR3 length equals 16 residues. CDR1 is MNHEY, CDR2 SVGAGI, per germline. CDR3 sequence (DNA): TGTGCCAGCAGTTCTTTAAACCTCGGACTAGACTACGAGCAGTACTTC. It is translated as CASSSLNLGLDYEQYF.

This clone was observed at least ten times. The chain joins TRBV6-5 to TRBJ1-1; 9 positions agree with TRBD1. Germline V gives CDR1 MNHEY, CDR2 SVGAGI. CDR3 length: 15 amino acids. J was trimmed by 6 bases and V by 6 bases; bases with no gene match: 11. CDR3 in amino acids: CASSGPGQGSSEAFF. DNA for the CDR3: TGTGCCAGCAGCGGTCCGGGACAGGGTTCATCTGAAGCTTTCTTT.